This TCR beta chain was captured by sequencing in a study of CD8 T cells in ankylosing spondylitis. General study results and limits: Disease-linked clones were reportedly significantly enriched in matched ankylosing spondylitis synovial fluid. What seemed typical of ankylosing spondylitis blood was a TCR beta motif built from about eight highly homologous variants. Disease-linked clones displayed a CD8+ phenotype and appeared relatively rarely in peripheral blood. Several of the motif variants were reported before in synovial fluid and blood from reactive arthritis.

Generation of TCR beta libraries employed quantitative 5'-RACE incorporating molecular barcodes. MiXCR was run by TCRdb on the 5' RACE reads, yielding one entry per CDR3 protein. The table shows about 540,000 distinct CDR3 sequences, with roughly 13% occurring only once. The sample holds many counts of this clonotype. Its antigen is not known. Germline CDR1 and CDR2: DFQATT and SNEGSKA (reference sequence). The CDR3 has 13 amino acids. The chain combines TRBV20-1 with TRBJ1-2, with a tentative D call TRBD1 (5 bases). What was sequenced was blood, either unsorted or a sorted T cell fraction (not recorded which). The sequence came from a male donor with ankylosing spondylitis. The CDR3 DNA sequence: TGCAGCGTTCCGGGGAACAGGAACTATGGCTACACCTTC. It is translated as CSVPGNRNYGYTF.